This T cell receptor beta chain was captured in a study of T cell responses to AZD1222 COVID-19 vaccine. General observations from the study: Repertoires were collected only later (after the peak T cell response had occurred).

V lost 5 bases, J lost 6 bases, and 11 bases lay in between. CDR3 size: 12 residues. Per germline, CDR1 MDHEN and CDR2 SYDVKM. Using immunoSEQ multiplex PCR, the repertoire was profiled, and TCRdb retains in-frame clones only, with some absent. The sample lists 150,000 or so clones, roughly 90% occurring once. Notes on this clone: Its antigen is still unknown.

Combined were second doses at about 4 or about 12 weeks. This chain connects TRBV28 to TRBJ2-7; possible D gene TRBD1, 5 bases. This clonotype was sampled from an adult who received the AZD1222 COVID-19 vaccine. Sample: peripheral blood, taken 28 days after the second AZD1222 dose. This CDR3 is CASSQGVGEQYF. CDR3 sequence (DNA): TGTGCCAGCAGTCAAGGGGTAGGCGAGCAGTACTTC.